This TCR beta chain was retrieved from a study of identical twins (dated by TCRdb to the mid-2010s). Concerning the study at large: To test whether fetal clonotypes persist, this study deep-sequenced TCR alpha and beta repertoires from monozygotic twins, from unrelated adults of various ages, and from cord blood. To rule out contamination, replicate twin experiments were performed at different times with different library preparation protocols.

A word on this clonotype: The specificity of this receptor is unknown. Within one base of it there is no much larger clone, and no base qualities were kept.

Here V drops 7 bases and J drops 3 bases, and the junction holds 10 bases not matched to any gene. CDR1 and CDR2 (SGHRS, YFSETQ) derive from the germline V gene. From its cysteine to its phenylalanine, the CDR3 spans 15 amino acids. Left in the record is the CDR3 DNA by itself, 45 bases read in frame from the first base. Libraries came from 5' RACE. TCRdb names Illumina HiSeq 2000 as the instrument used. A universal primer binding site was added through template switching, and the final cDNA carried a unique molecular identifier so that TCR cDNA molecules could be counted accurately. First-strand cDNA for TCR alpha and beta chains was synthesized from specific primers in the conserved constant-segment region. To control for contamination, every cDNA library carried two barcodes: a SMART-Mk sample barcode plus Illumina barcodes. TruSeq adapter sequences along with Illumina sample barcodes were introduced in two successive PCR steps. The TCR alpha and beta cDNA libraries were sequenced on the Illumina HiSeq platform using custom primers. Per the original workflow: Unique molecular identifiers were extracted from raw reads with MiGEC, and CDR3 positions were determined with MiXCR. For each individual, recombination models were inferred using an EM algorithm with the repgenHMM and IGoR tools. Shared clonotypes were analyzed with the tcR package in R, and sharing was normalized by the product of cloneset sizes. Out-of-frame nonproductive sequences were analyzed to study raw recombination free of thymic and clonal selection effects. Using fastp at Q25 and MiXCR, TCRdb reprocessed the public reads and kept productive beta chains. Entries that share a CDR3 protein sequence are merged under the most common genes and DNA. The V and J calls come from TCRdb's annotation, not from the publication. Present in this sample are 600,000 to 850,000 distinct CDR3 sequences, 18% of which were seen just once. The biggest ten clones account for less than 15% of the sample.

Overall results and qualifications from the work: In beta out-of-frame sequences, excess twin sharing was weaker, because having fewer shared sequences lowered the signal-to-noise ratio. Out-of-frame TCR alpha sharing in monozygotic twins was systematically underestimated by recombination models, whereas sharing between unrelated individuals was in agreement with the recombination models. Zero-insertion analyses could be partly confounded by invariant T cells such as MAIT and iNKT, though diverse VJ usage argued against such confounding for most clonotypes. Abundant cord blood beta clonotypes carried fewer insertions; young adult naive repertoires showed a weaker similar trend, while memory repertoires showed none. Conclusions relied on cross-sectional statistical analysis, since the same donors could not be followed over many years. Out-of-frame TCR alpha sequences shared between twins showed an excess of low generation-probability sequences compared with coincidental sharing between unrelated individuals.

Every donor in the study was a healthy Caucasian. The twin cohort consisted of three pairs of female monozygotic twins, all aged roughly 18 to 29 years. Peripheral blood mononuclear cells were used as the source from which RNA for TCR libraries was isolated. Another study also made use of these data, one on T cells expressing NK-cell markers. As that second paper reports: Three sorted T-cell subsets (CD3+CD56+NKG2C+, CD3+CD56+NKG2C- and CD3+CD56-NKG2C+) from 7 to 9 donors had their TCR beta-chain repertoires profiled. Of the eight sequenced donors, seven were found to be HCMV-seropositive and one was found to be HCMV-seronegative. To restrict sorting to alphabetaTCR-expressing T cells, an anti-gammadeltaTCR antibody was added in several experiments. For several donors, the dominant CD3+CD56+NKG2C+ clonotypes were among the top 10 CD8+ clonotypes and accounted for about 1.0-7.5% of CD8+ T cells. Those dominant clonotypes were again the most abundant among CD3+CD56-NKG2C+ cells in a few donors, at roughly 25-60.1%. Whether the expanded NKG2C-expressing T cell clones were specific for HCMV antigens was left unclear. All eight donors whose samples were sequenced were randomly selected healthy volunteers, three of them men and five women. To determine HCMV serostatus, a commercial ELISA kit was used to detect HCMV-specific IgG in serum. Bulk peripheral blood T-cell repertoires were additionally sequenced from unsorted PBMC for about six donors. MIGEC was used to demultiplex reads and group reads by UMI, and MiTCR was used to assemble and quantify clonotypes. To remove erroneous sequences, TCR cDNA sequences were retained only when supported by two or more reads. The tcR package was used for downstream repertoire analysis, and clonotypes were matched across fractions by CDR3 nucleotide sequence plus V segment. VDJmatch was used to annotate antigen specificity against VDJdb, with one amino acid substitution in CDR3 allowed.

The source material was PBMCs. This chain is built from TRBV5-1 and TRBJ2-3; 8 junctional bases match TRBD1. The clonotype originates from a woman between 18 and 29 years old in good health. The CDR3 region reads CASRPGQGSTDTQYF. The nucleotides are TGCGCCAGCCGCCCCGGACAGGGTTCGACAGATACGCAGTATTTT.